This is a list of T cell receptor beta chains from one sample in a study of blood T cell repertoires in COVID-19. Produced via immunoSEQ multiplex PCR; TCRdb's table is partial and in-frame only. The sample contains 130,000 to 150,000 clones, roughly 80% of which appear only once. The sequenced material came from PBMCs or T cells enriched from blood (not recorded which). The receptor set was obtained from a woman between 40 and 55 years old who had recovered from COVID-19. Both conserved end residues are part of each CDR3. Fields, in order: J gene, V gene, D gene, clone size, CDR3 DNA, CDR3 protein. D genes are given only for firm matches. Clone size is given for some rows only: seen once, a few or many times, or a class if the clone is expanded.

>TRBJ2-5|TRBV5-1|.|.
TGCGCCAGCAGGCGAGGGTCACTCGGAACGGAGACCCAGTACTTC
CASRRGSLGTETQYF
>TRBJ2-1|TRBV11-3|TRBD2|.
TGTGCCAGCAGCTGGAGCGGGAGCTCCTACAATGAGCAGTTCTTC
CASSWSGSSYNEQFF
>TRBJ2-7|TRBV6-5|TRBD1|.
TGTGCCACCAATCTTGGACAGGGTAAGACCGAGCAGTACTTC
CATNLGQGKTEQYF
>TRBJ2-1|TRBV9|TRBD1|.
TGTGCCAGCAGCGTATCCTCTGGACAGGGAGGTTACAATGAGCAGTTCTTC
CASSVSSGQGGYNEQFF
>TRBJ1-2|TRBV19|.|.
TGTGCCAGTAGTATCAGTGGGGAGCGCTATGGCTACACCTTC
CASSISGERYGYTF
>TRBJ2-1|TRBV7-3|TRBD2|.
TGTGCCAGCAGCTATACGGGAGGGGGGAACAATGAGCAGTTCTTC
CASSYTGGGNNEQFF
>TRBJ2-7|TRBV15|TRBD1|.
TGTGCCACCAGCAGCCCGGCAGGGGGCTTTTACGAGCAGTACTTC
CATSSPAGGFYEQYF
>TRBJ2-1|TRBV21-1|.|.
TGTGCCAGCAGTCAAAATCGGACAGGGGGTCCCAATGAGCAGTTCTTC
CASSQNRTGGPNEQFF
>TRBJ2-7|TRBV9|TRBD1|.
TGTGCCAGCAGCGTAGCAGCAGGGGGTGGCGACGAGCAGTACTTC
CASSVAAGGGDEQYF
>TRBJ2-2|TRBV28|TRBD2|.
TGTGCCAGCAGTCCATCCCTAGGACTAGCGGGAGGCACCGGGGAGCTGTTTTTT
CASSPSLGLAGGTGELFF
>TRBJ2-1|TRBV7-9|TRBD2|few
TGTGCCAGCAGCTCGGCTAGCGGGAGGAGGAGTGAGCAGTTCTTC
CASSSASGRRSEQFF
>TRBJ1-6|TRBV29-1|.|few
TGCAGCGCAAAGGACAAGGTCAATTCACCCCTCCACTTT
CSAKDKVNSPLHF
>TRBJ2-2|TRBV10-1|.|.
TGCGCCAGCAGTGAGCTACAGGGTAACACCGGGGAGCTGTTTTTT
CASSELQGNTGELFF
>TRBJ1-1|TRBV7-9|TRBD1|.
TGTGCCAGCAGCGCCGACAGGGGGCCGATGAACACTGAAGCTTTCTTT
CASSADRGPMNTEAFF
>TRBJ1-2|TRBV19|TRBD1|.
TGTGCCAGTAGTATTCCGGGGACAGGGGTTTATGGCTACACCTTC
CASSIPGTGVYGYTF
>TRBJ2-7|TRBV6-1|.|.
TGTGCCAGCAGTGAACGGAGGAGGGGGGGGTTCTCCTACGAGCAGTACTTC
CASSERRRGGFSYEQYF
>TRBJ1-2|TRBV27|TRBD1|few
TGTGCCAGCACCCCCGGTGCGGGACAGGGCTACACCTTC
CASTPGAGQGYTF
>TRBJ1-3|TRBV5-1|TRBD1|.
TGCGCCAGCAGCCTCCCAGGGGGAGGAAACACCATATATTTT
CASSLPGGGNTIYF
>TRBJ2-7|TRBV25-1|.|.
TGTGCCAGCAGCCGGTCGGGGTTGACCTACGAGCAGTACTTC
CASSRSGLTYEQYF
>TRBJ2-7|TRBV11-2|TRBD2|.
TGTGCCAGCAGCCGTGCGGGAGAAAGTACATCCTACGAGCAGTACTTC
CASSRAGESTSYEQYF
>TRBJ1-2|TRBV19|TRBD1|.
TGTGCCAGCAACTCCTGGACAGGGTATTATGGCTACACCTTC
CASNSWTGYYGYTF